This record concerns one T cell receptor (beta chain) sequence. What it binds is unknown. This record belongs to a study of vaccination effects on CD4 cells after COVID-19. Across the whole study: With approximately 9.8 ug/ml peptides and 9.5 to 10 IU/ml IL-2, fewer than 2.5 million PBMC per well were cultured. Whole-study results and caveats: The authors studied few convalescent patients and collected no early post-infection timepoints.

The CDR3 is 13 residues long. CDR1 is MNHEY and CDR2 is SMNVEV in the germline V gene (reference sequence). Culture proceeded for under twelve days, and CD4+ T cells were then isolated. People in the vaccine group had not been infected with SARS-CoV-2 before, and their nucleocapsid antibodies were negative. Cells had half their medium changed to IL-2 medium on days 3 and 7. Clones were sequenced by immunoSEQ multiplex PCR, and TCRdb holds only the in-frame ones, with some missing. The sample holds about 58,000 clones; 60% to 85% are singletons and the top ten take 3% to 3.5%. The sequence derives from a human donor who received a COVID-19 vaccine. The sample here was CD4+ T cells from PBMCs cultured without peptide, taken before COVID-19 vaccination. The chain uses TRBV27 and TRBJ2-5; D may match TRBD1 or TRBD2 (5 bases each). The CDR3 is CASPTGTERTQYF. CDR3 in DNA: TGTGCGAGCCCGACCGGGACCGAGCGGACCCAGTACTTC.